The 11 T cell receptor beta chains presented below share a single source sample, sequenced in a study of shared clonotypes between healthy human individuals. Sequencing was performed with immunoSEQ multiplex PCR; in TCRdb, only in-frame clones are kept and a portion is missing. The table includes hundreds of thousands of clones, roughly four fifths detected once. The specimen was PBMCs. The receptors were sampled from a woman between 40 and 50 years old in good health. Some clones in this sample may be carry-over from other donors' samples.

V and J are TRBV7-2 and TRBJ2-7, with a weak D call TRBD1 (6 bases). Germline V CDR1 and CDR2: SGHTA, FQGNSA. V was pared by 5 bases and J by 5 bases, with 10 bases between. The CDR3 sequence is 12 residues long. This chain's CDR3 is CASSRTVDEQYF. CDR3 nucleotides: TGTGCCAGCAGCCGGACAGTCGACGAGCAGTACTTC.

A word on this clone: A far larger clone differs by one base, so this is likely a read error. This chain uses TRBV28 with TRBJ1-4; TRBD1 matches 7 bases. The germline V gene has CDR1 MDHEN and CDR2 SYDVKM. With 8 bases clipped from V and 5 bases from J, the junction kept 5 bases outside the gene matches. There are 13 residues in the CDR3. The CDR3 nucleotides read TGTGCCAGCCACCAGGGGGGGAATGAAAAACTGTTTTTT. Protein sequence: CASHQGGNEKLFF.

Details on this clone: A far larger clone is off by one base, so a read error is likely. The CDR3 protein is CASSTPGQETQYF. Here the CDR3 DNA reads TGTGCCAGCAGTACTCCGGGACAAGAGACCCAGTACTTC. The V gene is TRBV6-5, the J gene TRBJ2-5; tentative D call: TRBD2 (5 bases). The ends were cut back, 5 bases at V and 2 bases at J, with 9 bases in the middle. The germline V gene has CDR1 MNHEY and CDR2 SVGAGI. The CDR3 is 13 amino acids.

The sample holds one count of this clone. The chain recombines TRBV28 with TRBJ2-3; 8 bases are a match to TRBD2. V dropped 6 bases and J dropped 5; count of bases not matched to a gene: 16. Germline values: CDR1 MDHEN, CDR2 SYDVKM. CDR3 length equals 17 residues. The CDR3 DNA follows: TGTGCCAGCAGACCGGTGGGCGGGAGGAGGGATATAGATACGCAGTATTTT. It yields the protein CASRPVGGRRDIDTQYF.

J is TRBJ1-5 and V is TRBV6-1, with 9 bases that match TRBD1. Germline V gene lookup returns CDR1 MNHNS and CDR2 SASEGT. J was trimmed by 2 bases and V by 3 bases; bases with no gene match: 2. The CDR3 extends over 15 amino acids. This CDR3 reads CASSDRTGGNQPQHF. The CDR3 DNA follows: TGTGCCAGCAGTGACAGGACAGGGGGCAATCAGCCCCAGCATTTT.

This clone has just a few counts. A much more abundant neighbour one base away suggests this may be a read error. The chain uses TRBV6-1 and TRBJ1-1; D possibly corresponds to TRBD1 (6 bases). With 5 bases removed from V and 1 base from J, the gap between germline ends came to 11 bases. This CDR3 has 14 residues. CDR1 and CDR2 (germline): MNHNS, SASEGT. CDR3 residues: CASSPGTRNTEAFF. In DNA form, the CDR3 reads TGTGCCAGCAGTCCCGGGACAAGGAACACTGAAGCTTTCTTT.

The chain carries TRBV28 and TRBJ2-1; 8 bases align to TRBD2. The CDR3 totals 14 residues. CDR1 is MDHEN, CDR2 SYDVKM, per germline. With V trimmed by 7 bases and J by 8 bases, 10 bases remained unmatched. The CDR3 DNA follows: TGTGCCAGCATCCCCGGGACTAGTTATCATGAGCAGTTCTTC. Translating gives CASIPGTSYHEQFF. Full variable domain (missing parts from reference TRBV28 and TRBJ2-1): DVKVTQSSRYLVKRTGEKVFLECVQDMDHENMFWYRQDPGLGLRLIYFSYDVKMKEKGDIPEGYSVSREKKERFSLILESASTNQTSMYLCASIPGTSYHEQFFGPGTRLTVL.

There are a few counts of this clone. The chain has TRBV27 and TRBJ1-5; tentative D call: TRBD1 (5 bases). The CDR3 consists of 12 residues. Trimming stripped 6 bases from V and 7 bases from J, with 10 bases between. Germline CDR1 is MNHEY and CDR2 is SMNVEV (reference sequence). The chain's CDR3 is CASRSGYQPQHF. The DNA of the CDR3 is TGTGCCAGCAGGTCAGGGTACCAGCCCCAGCATTTT.

This CDR3 is CASSAQAFGTGELFF. CDR3 coding DNA: TGTGCCAGCAGCGCCCAAGCGTTTGGCACCGGGGAGCTGTTTTTT. The chain couples TRBV9 to TRBJ2-2; D not resolved. With 3 bases removed from V and 4 bases from J, the gap between germline ends came to 13 bases. Germline values: CDR1 SGDLS, CDR2 YYNGEE. The CDR3 runs to 15 residues.

The chain recombines TRBV15 with TRBJ1-4, with D uncertain. CDR1 LNHNV and CDR2 YYDKDF come from the germline V gene (reference sequence). The CDR3 contains 16 residues. Trimming took off 0 bases at V and 8 bases at J, with 16 bases between the two ends. CDR3 amino acids: CATSRDWRPPPEKLFF. The CDR3 nucleotides read TGTGCCACCAGCAGAGATTGGCGACCACCGCCGGAAAAACTGTTTTTT.

The chain combines TRBV7-2 with TRBJ2-3; maybe TRBD2 (5 bases). With 5 bases removed from V and 3 bases from J, the gap between germline ends came to 12 bases. Germline-derived CDR1 and CDR2 are SGHTA and FQGNSA. The CDR3 sequence is 14 residues long. The CDR3 nucleotides read TGTGCCAGCAGCAAACCAACTAGTACAGATACGCAGTATTTT. Translation gives CASSKPTSTDTQYF.